The next 17 T cell receptor beta chains were all read from a single sample in a study of early stage breast cancer tumors (dated by TCRdb to 2017 to 2019). Receptor amplification or capture employed the immunoSEQ multiplex PCR assay. TCRdb obtained this table from immuneACCESS and retained in-frame rearrangements with V and J assigned. These tables miss some clones; where compared with another copy, unresolved V genes account for less than half of the shortfall, and the remainder is unexplained. A total of 1,500 to 2,000 clones appear in this sample, roughly 83% of them only once. The ten largest clones add up to under 8.5% of the sample. Sequenced sample: normal breast tissue next to the tumor. The receptors come from a person aged 65 to 79 with breast cancer.

The chain couples TRBV6-1 to TRBJ2-5, with 9 bases matching TRBD2. V was pared by 2 bases and J by 5 bases, with 9 bases of the junction left unmatched. Germline V CDR1 and CDR2: MNHNS, SASEGT. The CDR3 contains 16 residues. The chain's CDR3 is CASSELSGGLGETQYF. The CDR3 bases are TGTGCCAGCAGTGAACTAAGCGGGGGGCTCGGGGAGACCCAGTACTTC.

This clone was picked up a small number of times. The V call is TRBV2, the J call TRBJ2-7; 12 bases align to TRBD2. Germline-derived CDR1 and CDR2 are SNHLY and FYNNEI. The junction had 8 bases not matched to a gene; V was cut back by 1 base and J by 1 base. This CDR3 spans 18 amino acids. The CDR3 loop reads CASSEDLAGGPKSYEQYF. The CDR3 DNA is TGTGCCAGCAGTGAAGATCTAGCGGGGGGGCCGAAGTCCTACGAGCAGTACTTC.

The chain combines TRBV7-8 with TRBJ1-1; perhaps TRBD1 as D (5 bases). Trimming removed 5 bases from V and 1 base from J, with 11 bases in between. Germline loops: CDR1 SGHVS, CDR2 FQNEAQ. The CDR3 totals 14 residues. CDR3 amino acids: CASSPRQGNTEAFF. CDR3 DNA sequence: TGTGCCAGCAGCCCAAGGCAGGGGAACACTGAAGCTTTCTTT.

V gene TRBV7-9 combines with J gene TRBJ1-1, with D perhaps matching TRBD1 (5 bases). Germline V lookup: CDR1 SEHNR, CDR2 FQNEAQ (reference sequence). Trimming pared 5 bases from V and 4 bases from J, leaving 11 bases between. The CDR3 runs 13 residues. In DNA, the CDR3 is TGTGCCAGCAGCCCTAGCGGGGGCACTGAAGCTTTCTTT. As protein: CASSPSGGTEAFF.

This chain uses TRBV5-5 with TRBJ2-7; 7 bases agree with TRBD1. There are 16 residues in the CDR3. J was trimmed by 0 bases and V by 4 bases; bases with no gene match: 10. CDR1 is SGHKS, CDR2 YYEKEE, per germline (reference sequence). The CDR3 DNA reads as TGTGCCAGCAGCCCCACCCCGACAGGGAGCTCCTACGAGCAGTACTTC. Translating it yields CASSPTPTGSSYEQYF.

The rearrangement joins TRBV2 to TRBJ1-1; D gene ambiguous. Germline values: CDR1 SNHLY, CDR2 FYNNEI. This CDR3 is built from 13 residues. The V end lost 7 bases, the J end lost 4 bases, and 13 bases lay between the germline ends. The CDR3 DNA reads TGTGCCAGCACGGGTCACGAGGGCACTGAAGCTTTCTTT. This encodes CASTGHEGTEAFF.

CDR3: CASSRTRNEQFF. CDR3 nucleotide sequence: TGTGCCAGCAGCAGGACTCGGAATGAGCAGTTCTTC. This chain uses TRBV11-2 with TRBJ2-1; D might be TRBD2 (5 bases). With 5 bases removed from V and 7 bases from J, the gap between germline ends came to 9 bases. CDR3 size: 12 residues. The V gene's germline CDR1 is SGHAT and CDR2 FQNNGV.

V is TRBV6-4 and J is TRBJ2-3; possibly TRBD2 for D (5 bases). Deletions cut 0 bases from V and 2 bases from J, with 12 bases between. The CDR3 is made up of 16 amino acids. Germline V gives CDR1 MRHNA, CDR2 SNTAGT. The CDR3 coding sequence is TGTGCCAGCAGTGACTCGACACACGACTACACAGATACGCAGTATTTT. Its protein product is CASSDSTHDYTDTQYF.

V and J are TRBV5-6 and TRBJ2-7; TRBD1 matches at 10 bases. After removal of 2 bases from V and 1 base from J, the junction contained 9 bases not matched to a gene. The CDR3 is 17 residues long. CDR1 is SGHDT, CDR2 YYEEEE, per germline. DNA for the CDR3: TGTGCCAGCAGCTTATTTATAGGGGACAGGGGTTCCTACGAGCAGTACTTC. Translating it yields CASSLFIGDRGSYEQYF.

The rearrangement joins TRBV12-5 to TRBJ2-3, with a weak D call TRBD2 (5 bases). Trimming removed 2 bases from V and 10 bases from J, with 13 bases in between. The CDR3 length is 13 residues. CDR1 is LGHNT, CDR2 FRNRAP, per germline. CDR3 in amino acids: CASGLTGSNAQYF. The CDR3, as DNA: TGTGCTAGTGGTTTGACGGGGAGTAATGCGCAGTATTTT.

The CDR3 DNA reads as TGTGCCTGGAGGGAAACAGGGGGCGGCTATGGCTACACCTTC. Its protein is CAWRETGGGYGYTF. The gene calls are TRBV30 and TRBJ1-2; 9 nucleotides agree with TRBD1. Trimming removed 3 bases from V and 4 bases from J; junction bases left unmatched: 6. The CDR3 extends over 14 amino acids. CDR1 is GTSNPN and CDR2 is SVGIG in the germline V gene (reference sequence).

The chain is built from TRBV5-6 and TRBJ2-2; 12 bases match TRBD1. The length of the CDR3 is 16 residues. The J segment lost 3 bases and the V segment lost 4 bases, leaving 4 bases of the junction unmatched. CDR1 and CDR2 (germline): SGHDT, YYEEEE. CDR3 bases: TGTGCCAGCAGCCTGGGACAGGGGGCGTACACCGGGGAGCTGTTTTTT. It specifies CASSLGQGAYTGELFF.

The genes are TRBV2 and TRBJ1-4; 7 bases fit TRBD1. The CDR3 is made up of 11 amino acids. Germline V CDR1 and CDR2: SNHLY, FYNNEI. V lost 8 bases and J lost 6; bases outside the gene matches: 0. CDR3 in DNA: TGTGCCAGCGGACAGGATGAAAAACTGTTTTTT. Protein: CASGQDEKLFF.

The chain carries TRBV11-2 and TRBJ2-5; TRBD1 is a possible D gene (6 bases). The CDR3 length is 20 residues. CDR1 is SGHAT, CDR2 FQNNGV, per germline. Trimming shortened V by 0 bases and J by 3 bases, and 26 bases separated the two germline ends. This CDR3 reads CASSLDPADSLLGAEETQYF. DNA for the CDR3: TGTGCCAGCAGCTTAGACCCAGCGGACAGCCTGCTAGGTGCTGAAGAGACCCAGTACTTC.

The chain employs TRBV29-1 and TRBJ1-1; TRBD1 might be the D (5 bases). The V end was cut by 0 bases, the J end by 8 bases, with 13 bases between. CDR3 length: 13 residues. CDR1 and CDR2 from the germline V gene are SQVTM and ANQGSEA. In nucleotides, the CDR3 is TGCAGCGTTGAAGATCAGGCAGGGTGGGAAGCTTTCTTT. The encoded protein is CSVEDQAGWEAFF. Variable domain in full (rest from reference TRBV29-1 and TRBJ1-1): SAVISQKPSRDICQRGTSLTIQCQVDSQVTMMFWYRQQPGQSLTLIATANQGSEATYESGFVIDKFPISRPNLTFSTLTVSNMSPEDSSIYLCSVEDQAGWEAFFGQGTRLTVV.

This clone has only one observation. The rearrangement uses TRBV5-1 and TRBJ2-1; the match to TRBD1 covers 9 bases. This CDR3 contains 15 residues. V dropped 3 bases and J dropped 6; count of bases not matched to a gene: 7. Per germline, CDR1 SGHRS and CDR2 YFSETQ. The CDR3 spells CASSSGTGFTNEQFF. The DNA for the CDR3 is TGCGCCAGCAGCTCCGGGACAGGGTTTACCAATGAGCAGTTCTTC.

The chain has TRBV6-1 and TRBJ2-3; 8 bases agree with TRBD2. The CDR3 totals 15 residues. Germline loops: CDR1 MNHNS, CDR2 SASEGT. V trimming: 7 bases; J trimming: 4 bases; junction bases outside the gene matches: 10. CDR3 bases: TGTGCCAGCAAATGGCGGGGGGCTGGGGCAGATACGCAGTATTTT. It encodes CASKWRGAGADTQYF.